The clone carrying this T cell receptor beta chain is a singleton in its sample. Its antigen is unknown. The data were obtained in a study of Ad26.COV2.S vaccination and SARS-CoV-2 variants. Study-level points and caveats: For non-spike TCRs, breadth in vaccine recipients resembled that in placebo recipients. Individuals receiving vaccine had higher spike-specific TCR breadth than placebo recipients did. The TCR breadth and depth analyses may have understated or missed part of the total T cell responses.

Trimming removed 3 bases from V and 1 base from J, with 7 bases in between. The CDR3 runs to 14 residues. CDR1 and CDR2 (germline): MNHNS, SASEGT. Using immunoSEQ multiplex PCR, the repertoire was profiled, and TCRdb retains in-frame clones only, with some absent. The sample lists about 430,000 clones; 80% to 95% were seen once. Documented treatment: about 20 received Ad26.COV2.S at low or high dose, single or two shots; 5 received placebo; per-sample allocation not given. Repertoires come from day 63 after the first vaccine or placebo injection. Ad26.COV2.S expressed prefusion-stabilized spike from the original Wuhan strain.

The chain combines TRBV6-1 with TRBJ2-1; D gene unclear. This clonotype was obtained from a person aged 18-60 years who received the Ad26.COV2.S COVID-19 vaccine or a placebo. Sequencing was performed on peripheral blood, taken in a trial of Ad26.COV2.S vaccine versus placebo. For the CDR3, the DNA is TGTGCCAGCAGTGATTGGGGATCCTACAATGAGCAGTTCTTC. This sequence encodes CASSDWGSYNEQFF.